The 2 T cell receptor beta chains listed next were all sequenced from one sample in a study of blood T cell repertoires in COVID-19. TCRdb's copy holds only in-frame clones and misses some; the assay was immunoSEQ multiplex PCR. The sample shows 200,000 to 250,000 clones, roughly nine tenths of them seen only once. Sequenced sample: peripheral blood. All receptors derive from a woman aged 50 to 60 with acute or convalescent COVID-19.

This rearrangement joins TRBV11-2 to TRBJ2-7; no clear D. Germline V gives CDR1 SGHAT, CDR2 FQNNGV. The germline V and J ends were trimmed by 5 bases and 3 bases, with 11 bases remaining between them. The CDR3 totals 13 residues. CDR3 nucleotides: TGTGCCAGCAGCACAATTGACTTCTACGAGCAGTACTTC. It translates to CASSTIDFYEQYF.

The chain joins TRBV5-1 to TRBJ1-1, with a possible D match to TRBD1 (5 bases). The germline V gene has CDR1 SGHRS and CDR2 YFSETQ. The CDR3 length is 14 residues. Trimming cost V 4 bases and J 0 bases, with 10 bases left between them. The DNA of the CDR3 is TGCGCCAGCAGCCTCGGGGGAGTGAACACTGAAGCTTTCTTT. This sequence encodes CASSLGGVNTEAFF.